Sequencing of this TCR beta chain was carried out in a study of CD8 T cells in Susac syndrome. Broader study findings: The TCR sequencing and HLA analysis in the study involved a relatively small number of individuals, as the study acknowledged.

Germline CDR1 LGHDT, CDR2 YNNKEL (reference sequence). With 4 bases clipped from V and 6 bases from J, the junction kept 16 bases outside the gene matches. CDR3 length equals 18 residues. Reverse transcription of roughly 0.45 to 1 ug RNA was performed with random hexamers. TCRdb fed the immunoSEQ multiplex PCR reads into MiXCR, producing one record per CDR3 protein. The sample includes approximately 210,000 distinct CDR3 sequences, 95% seen only once; the top ten take about 0.088%. This clonotype came up once. What it recognizes is unknown. The multiple sclerosis control group consisted of treatment-naive patients whose relapsing-remitting disease, which was either stable or active, fulfilled revised McDonald criteria.

The V gene is TRBV3-1, the J gene TRBJ2-1; the match to TRBD2 covers 9 bases. The receptor was derived from a human donor with multiple sclerosis. The sequenced material came from CD4+ T cells from PBMCs. CDR3 residues: CASSRHERVAGVRNEQFF. In DNA, the CDR3 is TGTGCCAGCAGCCGCCATGAGAGGGTAGCGGGAGTGCGCAATGAGCAGTTCTTC.